Each of the 9 T cell receptor beta chains below was sequenced from the same sample in a study of regulatory T cells in long-lasting Graves disease (dated by TCRdb to 2020 to 2023). Libraries came from multiplex PCR. Sequencing relied on an Illumina HiSeq 4000. TCR beta libraries were built with iRepertoire HTBI primers and Arm-PCR amplification of CDR3 regions. TCRdb redid the processing of the public reads, applying fastp at Q25 and MiXCR, and retained in-frame beta chains. Rows matching on CDR3 protein sequence are summarized as one entry with the most common DNA and genes. This sample comprises about 420,000 distinct CDR3 sequences, less than 20% of them detected only once. Under 30% of the sample lies in the top ten. The time point label here, explained by the study, means: newly diagnosed GD, antithyroid drugs for less than 3 months. For both TCR sequencing and RNA sequencing, RNA was extracted from PBMCs using TRIzol.

These data also formed part of another study, on T cells in Graves' hyperthyroidism and ophthalmopathy.

Sequencing was performed on peripheral blood mononuclear cells (PBMCs), taken at new diagnosis, from a patient treated with antithyroid drugs. The origin of the receptors is a woman aged 18-29 years with Graves disease. Donor details come from another sample of the same person, matched by shared clones.

The J gene is TRBJ2-7, the V gene TRBV29-1, with D perhaps matching TRBD2 (5 bases). The CDR3 covers 13 residues. With 5 bases removed from V and 1 base from J, the gap between germline ends came to 12 bases. Germline assignment: CDR1 SQVTM and CDR2 ANQGSEA. For the CDR3, the DNA is TGCAGCGTTTGTGGCACTAGTTCCTACGAGCAGTACTTC. Translating gives CSVCGTSSYEQYF.

Details on this clonotype: Germline is not matched at one junction end, which may reflect a read error. V and J are TRBV3-1 and TRBJ2-7; 8 bases line up with TRBD1. CDR1 LGHDT and CDR2 YNNKEL come from the germline V gene (reference sequence). This CDR3 contains 14 residues. The CDR3 bases are TGCGCCAGCAGCCAGGGACAGGCTACCTACGAGCAGTACTTC. It translates to CASSQGQATYEQYF.

This clonotype was seen many times. CDR3 residues: CASSLGELAGFQETQYF. The CDR3, as DNA: TGCGCCAGCAGCTTGGGGGAACTAGCGGGATTTCAAGAGACCCAGTACTTC. The gene calls are TRBV5-1 and TRBJ2-5; TRBD2 aligns across 10 bases. CDR1 is SGHRS and CDR2 is YFSETQ in the germline V gene. V gave up 0 bases and J gave up 2 bases; unmatched junction bases: 7. This CDR3 is built from 17 residues.

This clonotype was counted between two and nine times. The chain joins TRBV27 to TRBJ2-7; D is possibly TRBD1 (6 bases). The V end lost 6 bases, the J end lost 1 base, and 16 bases lay between the germline ends. The CDR3 consists of 15 residues. Germline CDR1 is MNHEY and CDR2 is SMNVEV (reference sequence). The CDR3 loop reads CASRLRGYGSYEQYF. The DNA for the CDR3 is TGTGCCAGCAGACTAAGGGGGTATGGATCCTACGAGCAGTACTTC.

Details on this clonotype: This likely traces to a read error, being one base from a far larger clone. This chain connects TRBV28 to TRBJ2-4; TRBD2 aligns across 10 bases. Germline loops: CDR1 MDHEN, CDR2 SYDVKM. Trimming took 4 bases from V and 13 from J; bases not matched to a gene: 19. The CDR3 covers 17 residues. CDR3 loop: CASSSDYGTSVTVGQYF. The CDR3 DNA follows: TGTGCCAGCAGTTCAGATTACGGGACTAGCGTGACCGTCGGGCAGTACTTC.

There are many counts of this clonotype. This chain joins TRBV28 and TRBJ1-1, with 8 positions matching TRBD1. The CDR3 sequence is 13 residues long. The germline CDR1 and CDR2 sequences are MDHEN and SYDVKM. With V trimmed by 7 bases and J by 3 bases, 4 bases remained unmatched. The CDR3 spells CASKDRADTEAFF. The DNA of the CDR3 is TGTGCCAGCAAGGACAGGGCGGACACTGAAGCTTTCTTT.

This clonotype was recorded at least ten times. This chain uses TRBV28 with TRBJ2-7; 7 bases are shared with TRBD2. Germline-derived CDR1 and CDR2 are MDHEN and SYDVKM. The CDR3 is 16 amino acids. V lost 4 bases to trimming and J lost 0 bases; unmatched junction nucleotides: 9. As DNA, the CDR3 is TGTGCCAGCAGTTACCCGGACCGGGACTACTCCTACGAGCAGTACTTC. This gives the protein CASSYPDRDYSYEQYF.

This clonotype was detected a few times. The rearrangement joins TRBV20-1 to TRBJ1-2, with D unclear. In germline, CDR1 is DFQATT, CDR2 SNEGSKA (reference sequence). The V end lost 2 bases, the J end lost 3 bases, and 7 bases lay between the germline ends. The CDR3 consists of 12 residues. The CDR3 coding sequence is TGCAGTGCTAGAAACAGCGACTATGGCTACACCTTC. Translation gives CSARNSDYGYTF.

There are many counts of this clonotype. The chain links TRBV2 to TRBJ1-6, with D perhaps TRBD1 (5 bases). CDR1 and CDR2 (germline): SNHLY, FYNNEI. The CDR3 covers 13 residues. V was shortened by 5 bases and J by 9 bases, with 11 bases between the two germline ends. CDR3 sequence: CASSPGGFSPLHF. The CDR3 nucleotides read TGTGCCAGCAGTCCTGGGGGTTTTTCACCCCTCCACTTT.